Listed here is a single T cell receptor (beta chain). Its antigen is still unknown. Samples came from axillary lymph nodes draining the breast cancer. This entry belongs to a study of breast tumors, draining lymph nodes, adjacent tissues. Regarding the study as a whole: Tumor repertoires ranked between lymph nodes and nontumor tissue in diversity, with V and J gene preferences.

TCRdb re-derived calls from the multiplex PCR reads in MiXCR, one entry per CDR3 protein. The table lists about 130,000 distinct CDR3 sequences, roughly 20% of them singletons. Germline V lookup: CDR1 SGHTA, CDR2 FQGTGA. V gave up 3 bases and J gave up 0 bases, with 8 bases separating them. The CDR3 length is 14 residues. The chain joins TRBV7-3 to TRBJ1-1, with D possibly being TRBD1 (6 bases). The sequenced sample was axillary lymph node tissue. This TCR was sampled from a female donor with breast cancer. Some clones in this sample may be carry-over from other donors' samples. CDR3 sequence reads: CASSLTGMNTEAFF. CDR3 DNA: TGTGCCAGCAGCTTGACAGGTATGAACACTGAAGCTTTCTTT.